This record covers a single T cell receptor beta chain. As yet, its antigen is unknown. One end of the junction is discordant with germline, which a read error may explain. The sample originates from a study of early T cells in non-severe SARS-CoV-2 infection. For the study at large: Chains were unpaired, as sequencing was done on bulk RNA from unsorted whole blood.

The CDR3 covers 14 residues. Germline V gives CDR1 SSHAT, CDR2 FNYEAQ (reference sequence). Notes on the study in general: Private and CD4 specificities were missed by VDJdb matching, which favored anti-spike CD8 responses.

The protocol attached unique molecular identifiers to individual cDNA molecules. MiXCR, applied by TCRdb to the 5' RACE reads, yields one record per CDR3 protein. The profile shows approximately 69,000 distinct CDR3 sequences, about 11% of them singletons. This TCR came from an adult who was a healthcare worker with PCR-confirmed SARS-CoV-2 infection or an uninfected control (not recorded which). The specimen sequenced was whole blood. The rearrangement joins TRBV7-7 to TRBJ2-1, with TRBD1 matching 8 bases. The CDR3 loop is CASSFGTGTYEQFF. The CDR3 DNA is TGTGCTAGCAGCTTCGGGACAGGTACCTATGAGCAGTTCTTC.